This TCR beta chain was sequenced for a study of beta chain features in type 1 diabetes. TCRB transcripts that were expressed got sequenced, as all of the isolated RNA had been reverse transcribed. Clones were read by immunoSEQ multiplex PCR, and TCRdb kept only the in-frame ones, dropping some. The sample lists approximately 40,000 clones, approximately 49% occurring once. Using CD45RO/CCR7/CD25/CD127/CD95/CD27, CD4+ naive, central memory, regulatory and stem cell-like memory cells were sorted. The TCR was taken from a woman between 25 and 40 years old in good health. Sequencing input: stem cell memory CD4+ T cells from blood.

The CDR3 nucleotides read TGTGCCAGCAGTTTACCTGGGGGCGTTGGCTATGGCTACACCTTC. It specifies CASSLPGGVGYGYTF. The rearrangement uses TRBV28 and TRBJ1-2, with D tentatively TRBD1 (6 bases). The CDR3 totals 15 residues. Germline V CDR1 and CDR2: MDHEN, SYDVKM. V lost 2 bases and J lost 4, with 14 bases in between.